This section outlines one TCR beta chain sequence together with its context. The antigen remains undetermined. This sample is part of a study of OX40 agonist ivuxolimab in advanced cancers. Study in general: Clinicians treated patients with ivuxolimab, an agonistic anti-OX40 (CD134) antibody. Whole-study results and caveats: Among T cells, CD8+ cells averaged more expanded clones than CD4+ cells. At doses 0.1 to 3.0 mg/kg, CD4+ and CD8+ clones expanded. No antigen was identified for the clonally expanded peripheral T cells.

Assay used: immunoSEQ multiplex PCR; TCRdb lists only in-frame clones, some missing. The sample lists 35,000 to 40,000 clones; over 60% were seen once. Trimming cost V 3 bases and J 0 bases, with 16 bases left between them. The CDR3 runs 17 residues. The germline V gene has CDR1 LNHDA and CDR2 SQIVND (reference sequence). V usage is TRBV19 and J usage is TRBJ2-3, with D perhaps TRBD2 (6 bases). The TCR was taken from an adult with an advanced solid tumor such as melanoma, head and neck, liver or kidney cancer. Material: CD4+ or CD8+ T cells sorted from blood, obtained in a trial of the OX40 agonist ivuxolimab. CDR3 in DNA: TGTGCCAGTAGTATTGGGGGTCTAAGCGGGAGCACAGATACGCAGTATTTT. Its translation: CASSIGGLSGSTDTQYF. Looking up the rest from reference TRBV19 and TRBJ2-3 gives the full variable domain: DGGITQSPKYLFRKEGQNVTLSCEQNLNHDAMYWYRQDPGQGLRLIYYSQIVNDFQKGDIAEGYSVSREKKESFPLTVTSAQKNPTAFYLCASSIGGLSGSTDTQYFGPGTRLTVL.